This T cell receptor (beta chain) comes out of a study of cytomegalovirus exposure and HLA in healthy donors. At the level of the study: The same platform as the approximately 670 first-cohort repertoires was used for the 120 or so validation repertoires, a later analysis reported.

As concerns this clone: Its antigen is not identified.

Notes on the study in general: Researchers catalogued approximately 170 TCR beta chains as cytomegalovirus-associated. According to reports, the classifier identified cytomegalovirus status with high specificity and sensitivity. Specificity for CMV antigens was confirmed in vitro for three of the CMV-associated chains.

Profiling relied on immunoSEQ multiplex PCR, and the TCRdb table lists in-frame clones only, not all of them. The sample has 300,000 to 350,000 clones; 88% are singletons. CDR1 is MDHEN and CDR2 is SYDVKM in the germline V gene. The ends were cut back, 7 bases at V and 5 bases at J, with 20 bases in the middle. This CDR3 has 16 residues. The rearrangement joins TRBV28 to TRBJ2-2; the D gene is possibly TRBD2 (7 bases). The source is a man aged 25-40 years in good health and CMV-seronegative. Sequencing input: PBMCs. The chain's CDR3 is CASTRDRGARTGELFF. The DNA for the CDR3 is TGTGCCAGCACCCGAGATCGGGGGGCAAGGACCGGGGAGCTGTTTTTT.